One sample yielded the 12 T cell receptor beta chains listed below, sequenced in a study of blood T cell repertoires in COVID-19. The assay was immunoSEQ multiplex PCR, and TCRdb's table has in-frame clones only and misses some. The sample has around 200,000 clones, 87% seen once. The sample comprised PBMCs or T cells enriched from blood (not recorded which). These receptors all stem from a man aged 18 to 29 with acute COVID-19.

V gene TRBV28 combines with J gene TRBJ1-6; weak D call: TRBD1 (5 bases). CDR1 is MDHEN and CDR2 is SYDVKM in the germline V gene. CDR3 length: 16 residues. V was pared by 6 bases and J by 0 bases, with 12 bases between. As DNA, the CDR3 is TGTGCCAGCAGAAGACAGCTTAGCTCCTATAATTCACCCCTCCACTTT. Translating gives CASRRQLSSYNSPLHF. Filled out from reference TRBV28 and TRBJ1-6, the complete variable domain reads DVKVTQSSRYLVKRTGEKVFLECVQDMDHENMFWYRQDPGLGLRLIYFSYDVKMKEKGDIPEGYSVSREKKERFSLILESASTNQTSMYLCASRRQLSSYNSPLHFGNGTRLTVT.

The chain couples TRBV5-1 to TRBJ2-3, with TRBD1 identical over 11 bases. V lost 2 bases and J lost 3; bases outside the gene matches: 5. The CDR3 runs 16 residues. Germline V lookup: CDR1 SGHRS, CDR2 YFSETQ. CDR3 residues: CASSLTGTGGTDTQYF. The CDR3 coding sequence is TGCGCCAGCAGCTTAACCGGGACAGGGGGGACAGATACGCAGTATTTT.

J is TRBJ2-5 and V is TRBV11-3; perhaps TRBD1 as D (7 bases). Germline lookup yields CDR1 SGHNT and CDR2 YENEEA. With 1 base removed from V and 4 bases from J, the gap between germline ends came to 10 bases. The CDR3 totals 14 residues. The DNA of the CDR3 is TGTGCCAGCAGCTTAGCGGAGGGGGCAGAGACCCAGTACTTC. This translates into CASSLAEGAETQYF.

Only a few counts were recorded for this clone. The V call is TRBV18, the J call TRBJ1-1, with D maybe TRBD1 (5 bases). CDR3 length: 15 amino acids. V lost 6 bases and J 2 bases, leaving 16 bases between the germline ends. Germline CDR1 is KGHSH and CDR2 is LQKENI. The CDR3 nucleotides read TGTGCCAGCTCCCCCCCGGGGGAACCTAACACTGAAGCTTTCTTT. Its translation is CASSPPGEPNTEAFF.

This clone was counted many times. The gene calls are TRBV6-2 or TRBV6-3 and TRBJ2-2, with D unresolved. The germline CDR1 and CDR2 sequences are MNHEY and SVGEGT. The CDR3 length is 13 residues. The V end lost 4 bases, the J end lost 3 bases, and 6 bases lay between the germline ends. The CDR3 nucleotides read TGTGCCAGCAGTTTGTCGTACACCGGGGAGCTGTTTTTT. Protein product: CASSLSYTGELFF.

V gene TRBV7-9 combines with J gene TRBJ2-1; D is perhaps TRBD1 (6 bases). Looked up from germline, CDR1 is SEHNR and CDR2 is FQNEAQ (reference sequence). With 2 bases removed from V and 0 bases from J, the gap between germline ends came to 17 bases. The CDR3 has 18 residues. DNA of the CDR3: TGTGCCAGCAGCTTACCCCGTAAGAGACAGGACTCCTACAATGAGCAGTTCTTC. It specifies CASSLPRKRQDSYNEQFF.

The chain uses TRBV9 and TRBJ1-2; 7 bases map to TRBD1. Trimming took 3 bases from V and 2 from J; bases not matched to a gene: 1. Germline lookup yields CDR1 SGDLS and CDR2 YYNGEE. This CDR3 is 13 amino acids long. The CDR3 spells CASSEQGNYGYTF. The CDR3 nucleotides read TGTGCCAGCAGCGAACAGGGGAACTATGGCTACACCTTC.

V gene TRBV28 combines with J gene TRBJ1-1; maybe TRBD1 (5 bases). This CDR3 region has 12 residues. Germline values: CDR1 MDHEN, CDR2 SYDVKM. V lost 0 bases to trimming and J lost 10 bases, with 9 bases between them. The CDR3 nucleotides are TGTGCCAGCAGTTTATGGTCCCAGGGAGCTTTCTTT. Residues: CASSLWSQGAFF.

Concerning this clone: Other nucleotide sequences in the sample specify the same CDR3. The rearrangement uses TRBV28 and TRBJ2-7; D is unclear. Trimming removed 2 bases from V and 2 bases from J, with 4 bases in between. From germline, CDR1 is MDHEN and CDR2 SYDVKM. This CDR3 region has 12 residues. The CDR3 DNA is TGTGCCAGCAGTTTACTCGCCTACGAGCAGTACTTC. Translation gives CASSLLAYEQYF.

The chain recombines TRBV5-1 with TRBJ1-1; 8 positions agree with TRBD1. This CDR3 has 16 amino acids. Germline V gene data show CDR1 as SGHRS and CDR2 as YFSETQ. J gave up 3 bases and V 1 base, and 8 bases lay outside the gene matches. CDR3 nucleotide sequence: TGCGCCAGCAGCTTGACAGGACAGGGCTTTTACACTGAAGCTTTCTTT. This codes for CASSLTGQGFYTEAFF.

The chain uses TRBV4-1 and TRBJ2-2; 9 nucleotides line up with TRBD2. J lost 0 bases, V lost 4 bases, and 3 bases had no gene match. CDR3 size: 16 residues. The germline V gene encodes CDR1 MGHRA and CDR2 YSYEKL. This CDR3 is CASSPRLAANTGELFF. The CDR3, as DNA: TGCGCCAGCAGCCCCAGACTAGCGGCGAACACCGGGGAGCTGTTTTTT.

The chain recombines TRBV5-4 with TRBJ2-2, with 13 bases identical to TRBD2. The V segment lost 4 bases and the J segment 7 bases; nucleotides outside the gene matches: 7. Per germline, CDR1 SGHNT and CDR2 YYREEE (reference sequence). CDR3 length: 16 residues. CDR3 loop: CASSLLAGGQVGELFF. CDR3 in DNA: TGTGCCAGCAGCCTACTAGCGGGAGGGCAAGTCGGGGAGCTGTTTTTT.